This T cell receptor (beta chain) was sequenced during a study of long-term antiretroviral therapy in people with HIV. Trimming shortened V by 3 bases and J by 0 bases, and 9 bases separated the two germline ends. Looked up from germline, CDR1 is LNHDA and CDR2 is SQIVND (reference sequence). The CDR3 runs to 14 residues. Remarks on this clone: Its antigen is currently unknown.

Researchers report immunoSEQ v3.0 was run at survey level. Target depth was roughly 40,000-50,000 T-cell genomes per sample. Assay: immunoSEQ multiplex PCR; the TCRdb copy retains only in-frame clones and omits some. The repertoire holds 20,000 to 25,000 clones, with about 91% as singletons. General study results and limits: HIV repertoires had narrower CDR3 length ranges than controls. Diversity went up after ART and still fell short of transplant donor controls. Clones showing expansion before ART dominated the repertoire at all time points.

Sample: unsorted PBMCs, taken 4.4 years after starting antiretroviral therapy. This sequence was found in a woman aged 50 to 60 with HIV. This chain uses TRBV19 with TRBJ2-7; D uncertain. The CDR3 bases are TGTGCCAGTAGTATTTCGGTCGGCTCCTACGAGCAGTACTTC. Amino acid sequence: CASSISVGSYEQYF.